The next 8 T cell receptor beta chains were all read from a single sample in a study of cytomegalovirus exposure and HLA in healthy donors (dated by TCRdb to 2015 to 2018). Libraries came from the immunoSEQ multiplex PCR assay. The multiplex PCR relied on a mix of 60 forward primers for TCR Vbeta segments and 13 reverse primers for TCR Jbeta segments. Entries here come from immuneACCESS through TCRdb and include only in-frame sequences with V and J called. Some clones fail to appear in such tables; in the studies checked, an unresolved V gene covers under half of the shortfall, and the cause of the remainder is unknown. The sample contains 150,000 to 200,000 clones, approximately 80% of them found a single time. Approximately 2.2% of the sample is held by the ten biggest clonotypes. Sequenced sample: PBMCs. These receptors originate from a woman in her 50s in good health and CMV-seronegative.

The chain recombines TRBV13 with TRBJ2-1; 8 nucleotides align to TRBD1. Germline CDR1 reads PRHDT; CDR2 reads FYEKMQ (reference sequence). The CDR3 consists of 15 residues. V gave up 5 bases and J gave up 7 bases; unmatched junction bases: 10. CDR3 in amino acids: CASSIPRTGRNEQFF. DNA of the CDR3: TGTGCCAGCAGCATCCCTAGGACAGGGCGGAATGAGCAGTTCTTC.

The chain joins TRBV7-9 to TRBJ1-6, with D possibly TRBD1 on 6 matching bases. The CDR3 length is 14 residues. V was clipped by 4 bases and J by 11 bases, with 15 bases between them. The germline V gene has CDR1 SEHNR and CDR2 FQNEAQ (reference sequence). CDR3 loop: CASSYRDRQAPLHF. The CDR3 DNA follows: TGTGCCAGCAGCTACCGGGACCGACAGGCACCCCTCCACTTT.

The chain links TRBV7-2 to TRBJ2-2, with a possible D match to TRBD1 (5 bases). CDR1 is SGHTA, CDR2 FQGNSA, per germline. The CDR3 is 15 residues long. V was shortened by 4 bases and J by 1 base, with 10 bases between the two germline ends. The CDR3 protein is CASSYTGRNTGELFF. The CDR3 DNA reads as TGTGCCAGCAGCTATACAGGACGGAACACCGGGGAGCTGTTTTTT.

The V call is TRBV19, the J call TRBJ1-1; D gene ambiguous. Germline V gene sequence: CDR1 LNHDA, CDR2 SQIVND (reference sequence). The CDR3 extends over 13 amino acids. The germline V and J ends were trimmed by 3 bases and 2 bases, with 7 bases remaining between them. The CDR3 protein is CASSITYNTEAFF. CDR3 nucleotide sequence: TGTGCCAGTAGTATTACTTACAACACTGAAGCTTTCTTT. Full variable domain (missing parts from reference TRBV19 and TRBJ1-1): DGGITQSPKYLFRKEGQNVTLSCEQNLNHDAMYWYRQDPGQGLRLIYYSQIVNDFQKGDIAEGYSVSREKKESFPLTVTSAQKNPTAFYLCASSITYNTEAFFGQGTRLTVV.

This clone has just one count. Germline is not matched at one junction end, which may reflect a read error. CDR3 nucleotides: TGTTCCAGCAGCTCTAGCTCCCGGGACACGATCAGAGGGGCTGAAGCTTTCTTT. Translating it yields CSSSSSSRDTIRGAEAFF. The chain links TRBV7-9 to TRBJ1-1, with D perhaps TRBD1 (6 bases). Germline V CDR1 and CDR2: SEHNR, FQNEAQ (reference sequence). This CDR3 has 18 amino acids.

The rearrangement uses TRBV9 and TRBJ2-1; no firm D call. This CDR3 region has 14 residues. Trimming pared 0 bases from V and 5 bases from J, leaving 9 bases between. In germline, CDR1 is SGDLS, CDR2 YYNGEE. The CDR3 spells CASSVATYDNEQFF. CDR3 in DNA: TGTGCCAGCAGCGTAGCTACCTACGACAATGAGCAGTTCTTC.

The chain combines TRBV5-1 with TRBJ2-2, with a tentative D call TRBD1 (5 bases). The CDR3 is made up of 14 amino acids. CDR1 and CDR2 from the germline V gene are SGHRS and YFSETQ. V gave up 3 bases and J gave up 1 base, with 7 bases separating them. The CDR3 bases are TGCGCCAGCAGCTCAGGACAGAACACCGGGGAGCTGTTTTTT. This sequence encodes CASSSGQNTGELFF.

The chain has TRBV2 and TRBJ2-3; D perhaps matches TRBD1 (6 bases). The CDR3 is 15 amino acids. Trimming shortened V by 7 bases and J by 0 bases, and 14 bases separated the two germline ends. Germline-derived CDR1 and CDR2 are SNHLY and FYNNEI. The CDR3, as DNA: TGTGCCAGCACCTGGGACACCTATAGCACAGATACGCAGTATTTT. It is translated as CASTWDTYSTDTQYF.